This T cell receptor (beta chain) comes out of a study of a mutant IDH1 vaccine in newly diagnosed glioma. Data came from immunoSEQ multiplex PCR; TCRdb stores just in-frame clones and leaves some out. The data contain roughly 40,000 clones, roughly 80% of them singletons. Sample time point: week 35, safety follow-up. Vaccination comprised doses that each held 300 ug of mutant IDH1 20-mer peptide, plus topical imiquimod. Details on this clone: What it recognizes is unknown.

The CDR3 extends over 14 amino acids. Germline loops: CDR1 LNHDA, CDR2 SQIVND (reference sequence). The V end lost 4 bases, the J end lost 5 bases, and 14 bases lay between the germline ends. The specimen was PBMCs, collected from a glioma patient whose treatment included an IDH1 peptide vaccine. The receptor comes from a woman aged 50 to 65 with glioma. V is TRBV19 and J is TRBJ2-5; D call uncertain. The CDR3 protein is CASSTSVRSETQYF. The CDR3 DNA sequence: TGTGCCAGTAGTACTTCGGTACGTTCGGAGACCCAGTACTTC.